The rows below give T cell receptor beta chains drawn from one sample of a study of blood T cell repertoires in COVID-19. TCRdb keeps only in-frame clones here, not all; method: immunoSEQ multiplex PCR. This table has a few hundred thousand clones, about 89% appearing once. Sample: PBMCs or T cells enriched from blood (not recorded which). The origin of the receptors is a man aged 35 to 55 in a cohort exposed to, infected with or recovered from COVID-19 (not recorded which). The CDR3 runs from the conserved cysteine through the conserved F or W. The order of the fields is clone size, J gene, V gene, D gene, CDR3 protein, CDR3 DNA. A D gene is named only where the DNA matches it firmly. The listing skips clone size in some rows; elsewhere it reads once, few, many or a size class.

once,TRBJ2-7,TRBV7-2,NA,CASSMSDRFYEQYF,TGTGCCAGCAGTATGAGCGACAGGTTCTACGAGCAGTACTTC
NA,TRBJ2-1,TRBV24-1,TRBD2,CATSDLTSGSIEQFF,TGTGCCACCAGTGATTTGACTAGCGGGAGTATTGAGCAGTTCTTC
NA,TRBJ2-7,TRBV7-8,TRBD2,CASSLTSGSSYEQYF,TGTGCCAGCAGCCTAACTAGCGGGAGCTCCTACGAGCAGTACTTC
NA,TRBJ2-4,TRBV18,NA,CASSHRDRIENIQYF,TGTGCCAGCTCACACCGAGACAGGATTGAAAACATTCAGTACTTC
NA,TRBJ1-1,TRBV28,NA,CASSLTYRENTEAFF,TGTGCCAGCAGTTTAACATACAGGGAGAACACTGAAGCTTTCTTT
NA,TRBJ2-1,TRBV11-2,TRBD2,CASSLVAGAVYNEQFF,TGTGCCAGCAGCTTAGTAGCGGGAGCAGTCTACAATGAGCAGTTCTTC
NA,TRBJ2-3,TRBV18,TRBD2,CASSPVGTSATDTQYF,TGTGCCAGCTCACCAGTGGGAACTAGCGCCACAGATACGCAGTATTTT
NA,TRBJ2-4,TRBV10-1,NA,CASSAQGGDIQYF,TGCGCCAGCAGTGCCCAGGGCGGGGATATTCAGTACTTC
NA,TRBJ1-4,TRBV3-1/TRBV3-2,NA,CASSQDSFATNEKLFF,TGTGCCAGCAGCCAAGACTCTTTTGCAACTAATGAAAAACTGTTTTTT
NA,TRBJ2-5,TRBV28,TRBD1,CASSFVGQVQETQYF,TGTGCCAGCAGTTTCGTAGGACAGGTCCAAGAGACCCAGTACTTC
NA,TRBJ2-1,TRBV4-1,NA,CASSQERQRVDNEQFF,TGCGCCAGCAGCCAAGAACGACAGCGGGTGGACAATGAGCAGTTCTTC
NA,TRBJ2-3,TRBV2,TRBD2,CASSPGLAASTDTQYF,TGTGCCAGCAGCCCCGGCCTAGCGGCTAGCACAGATACGCAGTATTTT
NA,TRBJ2-3,TRBV6-1,NA,CASRERGGISTDTQYF,TGTGCCAGCAGGGAAAGGGGGGGAATCAGCACAGATACGCAGTATTTT
NA,TRBJ2-7,TRBV5-5,TRBD2,CASAHGLLAGGYEQYF,TGTGCCAGCGCCCACGGTTTGCTAGCGGGAGGGTACGAGCAGTACTTC
NA,TRBJ2-7,TRBV6-1,TRBD2,CASSWGTSGYEQYF,TGTGCCAGCAGTTGGGGGACTAGCGGGTACGAGCAGTACTTC
NA,TRBJ1-2,TRBV6-6,TRBD1,CASSFGQGNYGYTF,TGTGCCAGCAGTTTCGGACAGGGGAACTATGGCTACACCTTC